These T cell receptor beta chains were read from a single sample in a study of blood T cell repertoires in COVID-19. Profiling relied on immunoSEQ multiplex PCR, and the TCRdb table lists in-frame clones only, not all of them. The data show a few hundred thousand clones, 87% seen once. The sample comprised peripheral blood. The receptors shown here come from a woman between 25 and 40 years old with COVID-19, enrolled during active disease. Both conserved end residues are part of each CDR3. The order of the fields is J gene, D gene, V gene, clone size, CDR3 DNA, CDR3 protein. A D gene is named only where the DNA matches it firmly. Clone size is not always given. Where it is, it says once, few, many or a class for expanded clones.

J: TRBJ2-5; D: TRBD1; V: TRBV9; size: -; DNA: TGTGCCAGCAGCGCGGGGACAGGACAAGAGACCCAGTACTTC; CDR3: CASSAGTGQETQYF
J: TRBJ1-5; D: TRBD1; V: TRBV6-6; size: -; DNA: TGTGCCAGCAGGCCCAGGGGGTTGGGCAATCAGCCCCAGCATTTT; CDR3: CASRPRGLGNQPQHF
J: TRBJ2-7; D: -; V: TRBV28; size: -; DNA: TGTGCCAGCAGTTTAGGACAGTTCTACGAGCAGTACTTC; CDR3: CASSLGQFYEQYF
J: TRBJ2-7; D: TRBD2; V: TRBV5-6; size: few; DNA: TGTGCCAGCAGCTTTAGTAGCGGGAGCTACGAGCAGTACTTC; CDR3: CASSFSSGSYEQYF
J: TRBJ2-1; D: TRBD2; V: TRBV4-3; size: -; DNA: TGCGCCAGCAGCCAAGCTCTCGTGACTAGCCACTTTTTGGATGAGCAGTTCTTC; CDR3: CASSQALVTSHFLDEQFF
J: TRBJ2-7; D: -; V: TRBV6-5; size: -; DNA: TGTGCCAGCAGTTACCGGCGGGACTCCTACGAGCAGTACTTC; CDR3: CASSYRRDSYEQYF
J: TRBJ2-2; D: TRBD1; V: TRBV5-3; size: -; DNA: TGTGCCAGAAGCCAGGGGGTGTGGACCGGGGAGCTGTTTTTT; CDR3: CARSQGVWTGELFF
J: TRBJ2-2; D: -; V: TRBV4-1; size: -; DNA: TGCGCCAGCCAGAACAGGGTTTCCGGCACCGGGGAGCTGTTTTTT; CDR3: CASQNRVSGTGELFF
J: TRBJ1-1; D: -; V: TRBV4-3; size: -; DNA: TGCGCCAGCAGCCCCAGGATGAACACTGAAGCTTTCTTT; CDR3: CASSPRMNTEAFF
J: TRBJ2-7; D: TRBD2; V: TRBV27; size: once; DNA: TGTGCCAGCAGTTTGGGCGGGAGAATCCCCTACGAGCAGTACTTC; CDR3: CASSLGGRIPYEQYF
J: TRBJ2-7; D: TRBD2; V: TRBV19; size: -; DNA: TGTGCCAGTACCCCGGGACTAGCGGGAGAAGGGGCCTACGAGCAGTACTTC; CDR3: CASTPGLAGEGAYEQYF
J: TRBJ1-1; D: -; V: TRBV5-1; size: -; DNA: TGCGCCAGCAGCCAGGACAGTGCCAACACTGAAGCTTTCTTT; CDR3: CASSQDSANTEAFF
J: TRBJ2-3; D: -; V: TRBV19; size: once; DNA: TGTGCCAGTAACCGGGGGCATGGCGGGAGACCAAAAGATACGCAGTATTTT; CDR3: CASNRGHGGRPKDTQYF
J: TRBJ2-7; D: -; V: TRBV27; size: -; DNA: TGTGCCAGCAGCCCCGGGACATATGGTTACGAGCAGTACTTC; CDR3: CASSPGTYGYEQYF
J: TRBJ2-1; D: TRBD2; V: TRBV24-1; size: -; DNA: TGTGCCACCAGTGATACCCGAGCTAGCGGGACCCTTAATGAGCAGTTCTTC; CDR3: CATSDTRASGTLNEQFF
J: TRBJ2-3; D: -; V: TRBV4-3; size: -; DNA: TGCGCCAGCAGCCAAGGCCTACAGGAGTTCGGCACAGATACGCAGTATTTT; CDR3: CASSQGLQEFGTDTQYF
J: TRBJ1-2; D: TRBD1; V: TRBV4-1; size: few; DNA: TGCGCCAGCAGCCGGGAGGGACAGGGCTATGGCTACACCTTC; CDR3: CASSREGQGYGYTF
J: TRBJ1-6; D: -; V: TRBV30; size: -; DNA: TGTGCCTCCCAGACAGGACGAAGTTCACCCCTCCACTTT; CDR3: CASQTGRSSPLHF
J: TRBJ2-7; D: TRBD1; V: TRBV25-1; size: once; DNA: TGTGCCAGCAGTGACGGGACAGGGGTATCCTACGAGCAGTACTTC; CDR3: CASSDGTGVSYEQYF
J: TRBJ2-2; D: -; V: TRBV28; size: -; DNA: TGTGCCAGCAGTTTACGAGTCACCGGGGAGCTGTTTTTT; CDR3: CASSLRVTGELFF
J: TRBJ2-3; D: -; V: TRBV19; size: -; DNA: TGTGCCAGCCCTCGTTCGGGGGATACGCAGTATTTT; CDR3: CASPRSGDTQYF
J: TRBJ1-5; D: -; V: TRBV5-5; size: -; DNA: TGTGCCAGCAGCTTGGAGGGGTTCCTTAGCAATCAGCCCCAGCATTTT; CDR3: CASSLEGFLSNQPQHF
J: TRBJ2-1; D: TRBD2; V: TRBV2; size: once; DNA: TGTGCCAGCGGGGAATCTAGCGGGGGACTAAATGAGCAGTTCTTC; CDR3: CASGESSGGLNEQFF
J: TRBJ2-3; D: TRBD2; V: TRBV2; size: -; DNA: TGTGCCAGCAGTGGAAGGGCCAGCGGGAGGTTGACAGATACGCAGTATTTT; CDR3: CASSGRASGRLTDTQYF
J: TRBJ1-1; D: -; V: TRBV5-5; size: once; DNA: TGTGCCAGCAGCCCAGGGGTCGGGGACACTGAAGCTTTCTTT; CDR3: CASSPGVGDTEAFF
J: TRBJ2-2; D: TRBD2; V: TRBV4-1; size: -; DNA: TGCGCCAGCAGCCAGGGAGGGACCCAGAACACCGGGGAGCTGTTTTTT; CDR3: CASSQGGTQNTGELFF
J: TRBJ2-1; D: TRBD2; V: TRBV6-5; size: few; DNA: TGTGCCAGCAGTCCTTTAGCGGGAGTGGACAATGAGCAGTTCTTC; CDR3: CASSPLAGVDNEQFF
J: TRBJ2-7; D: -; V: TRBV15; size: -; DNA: TGTGCCACCAGCAGAGAACAGGGACCTTCCTACGAGCAGTACTTC; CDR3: CATSREQGPSYEQYF
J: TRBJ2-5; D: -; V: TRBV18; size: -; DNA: TGTGCCAGCTCACCACCGGGAGTTCTAGAGACCCAGTACTTC; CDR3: CASSPPGVLETQYF
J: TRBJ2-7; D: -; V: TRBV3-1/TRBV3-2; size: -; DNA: TGTGCCAGCAGCCAAGCCGCAGGGTACGAGCAGTACTTC; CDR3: CASSQAAGYEQYF
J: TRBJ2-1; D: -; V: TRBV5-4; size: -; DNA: TGTGCCAGCAGGTTCGACATGGGCTCCTACAATGAGCAGTTCTTC; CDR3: CASRFDMGSYNEQFF
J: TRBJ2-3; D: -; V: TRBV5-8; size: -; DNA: TGTGCCAGCAGCTTGGCACTCGGGGATAAGCAGTATTTT; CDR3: CASSLALGDKQYF
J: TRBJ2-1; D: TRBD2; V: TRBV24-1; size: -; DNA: TGTGCCACCAGTGAATCCGGACTAGCGGGAGTCTTTGGCTCCTACAATGAGCAGTTCTTC; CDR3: CATSESGLAGVFGSYNEQFF
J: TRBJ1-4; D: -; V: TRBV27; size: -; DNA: TGTGCCAGCAGTTTATCCCCCTCCGGAGGTAATGAAAAACTGTTTTTT; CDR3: CASSLSPSGGNEKLFF
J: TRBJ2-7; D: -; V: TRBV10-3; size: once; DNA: TGTGCCATCAAGGAGGCGGGCTCCTACGAGCAGTACTTC; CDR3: CAIKEAGSYEQYF
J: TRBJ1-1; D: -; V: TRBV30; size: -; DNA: TGTGCCTGTAGGCGATGGCGGCGGAACACTGAAGCTTTCTTT; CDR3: CACRRWRRNTEAFF
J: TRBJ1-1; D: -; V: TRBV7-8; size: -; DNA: TGTGCCAGCAGCAGGGAGGGGATTGGGACTGAAGCTTTCTTT; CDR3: CASSREGIGTEAFF
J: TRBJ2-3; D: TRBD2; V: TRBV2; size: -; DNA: TGTGCCAGCTCAAGACTAGCGGGAGCGGCAGATACGCAGTATTTT; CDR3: CASSRLAGAADTQYF
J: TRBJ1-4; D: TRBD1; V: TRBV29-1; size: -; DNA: TGCAGCGTTCTACCCGGGACAGATAATGAAAAACTGTTTTTT; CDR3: CSVLPGTDNEKLFF
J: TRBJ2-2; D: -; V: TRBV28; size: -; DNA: TGTGCCAGCAGTCTCAGGGCGAACACCGGGGAGCTGTTTTTT; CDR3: CASSLRANTGELFF
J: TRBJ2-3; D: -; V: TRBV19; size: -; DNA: TGTGCCAGTAGTCGCGGGTACACAGATACGCAGTATTTT; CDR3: CASSRGYTDTQYF
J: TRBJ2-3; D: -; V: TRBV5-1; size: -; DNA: TGCGCCAGCAGATTGGCCGCACTCTTTATGGATACGCAGTATTTT; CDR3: CASRLAALFMDTQYF
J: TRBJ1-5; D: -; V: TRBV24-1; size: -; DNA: TGTGCCACCAGTGATCGCACAGCTAGCAATCAGCCCCAGCATTTT; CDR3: CATSDRTASNQPQHF